This T cell receptor beta chain was obtained from a study of control samples from healthy donors and cancer patients. The germline V gene has CDR1 LGHDT and CDR2 YNNKEL (reference sequence). This CDR3 has 15 amino acids. The V end was cut by 2 bases, the J end by 9 bases, with 14 bases between. Sequencing used immunoSEQ multiplex PCR; TCRdb keeps in-frame clones, though not all of them. Of approximately 100,000 clones in the sample, around nine tenths are singletons; the top ten hold less than 15%. Sequencing used blood. The sequence derives from a man aged 30 to 39 in good health. The chain recombines TRBV3-1 (or the pseudogene TRBV3-2) with TRBJ1-6; D gene unclear. CDR3 sequence (DNA): TGTGCCAGCAGCCAACCTCTAGGACCCGGTTCACCCCTCCACTTT. Translated, it gives CASSQPLGPGSPLHF.